This T cell receptor (beta chain) was identified in a study of regulatory T cells in long-lasting Graves disease. Arm-PCR of CDR3 regions and iRepertoire HTBI primers were the basis on which TCR beta libraries were built. TCRdb processed the multiplex PCR reads anew with MiXCR; each CDR3 protein has one entry. The table records hundreds of thousands of distinct CDR3 sequences, 15% to 20% of them present only once. The germline V gene encodes CDR1 MNHNS and CDR2 SASEGT. This CDR3 is built from 13 residues. The ends were cut back, 7 bases at V and 2 bases at J, with 11 bases in the middle. Time point specified: newly diagnosed GD, antithyroid drugs for less than 3 months. TCR sequences were obtained from RNA taken from PBMCs. The sample was also linked to a second study, of T cells in Graves' hyperthyroidism and ophthalmopathy.

The specimen was peripheral blood mononuclear cells (PBMCs), collected at new diagnosis, from a patient treated with antithyroid drugs. The TCR comes from a middle-aged woman with Graves disease. This chain connects TRBV6-1 to TRBJ2-5; possibly TRBD2 for D (5 bases). The CDR3 loop is CASKPGGQETQYF. The CDR3 DNA reads TGTGCCAGCAAACCCGGCGGGCAAGAGACCCAGTACTTC.